A single sample gave rise to the 20 T cell receptor beta chains below, sequenced in a study of T cell repertoires in cytomegalovirus infection. TCRdb redid the calling of the reads with MiXCR, one entry per CDR3 protein. The sample holds tens of thousands of distinct CDR3 sequences; 15% to 25% are singletons and the top ten take 26%. Their cognate antigens are unknown. This sample comprised CD8+ T cells from cultured PBMCs, obtained from culture after CMV antigen stimulation. Every receptor here comes from a human donor in good health (CMV status not recorded). Some clones in this sample may be carry-over from other donors' samples.

The rearrangement links TRBV7-6 to TRBJ1-6; D gene ambiguous. V was clipped by 5 bases and J by 5 bases, with 13 bases between them. The CDR3 sequence is 15 residues long. Germline V gene sequence: CDR1 SGHVS, CDR2 FNYEAQ. In DNA, the CDR3 is TGTGCCAGCAGCCGCGGGAATGGTAATAATTCACCCCTCCACTTT. Protein sequence: CASSRGNGNNSPLHF. The full variable domain, completed using reference TRBV7-6 and TRBJ1-6, is GAGVSQSPRYKVTKRGQDVALRCDPISGHVSLYWYRQALGQGPEFLTYFNYEAQQDKSGLPNDRFSAERPEGSISTLTIQRTEQRDSAMYRCASSRGNGNNSPLHFGNGTRLTVT.

At least ten counts were recorded for this clonotype. V and J are TRBV9 and TRBJ2-5; 14 bases are shared with TRBD2. The V and J ends lost 3 bases and 7 bases, in that order; junction bases with no gene match: 14. CDR1 is SGDLS, CDR2 YYNGEE, per germline. This CDR3 contains 18 residues. The CDR3 here is CASSAAGTSGGVYATQYF. The CDR3 region has the DNA TGTGCCAGCAGCGCGGCCGGGACTAGCGGGGGTGTTTACGCGACCCAGTACTTC.

The table lists this clonotype with many counts. This chain links TRBV5-1 with TRBJ2-7, with D tentatively TRBD1 or TRBD2 (6 bases each). This CDR3 comprises 16 residues. Per germline, CDR1 SGHRS and CDR2 YFSETQ. The V end lost 4 bases, the J end lost 5 bases, and 22 bases lay between the germline ends. In nucleotides, the CDR3 is TGCGCCAGCAGCAACCCGACGAGGTTGGGGGGCAACGAGCAGTACTTC. It yields the protein CASSNPTRLGGNEQYF.

V is TRBV7-9 and J is TRBJ1-1, with 11 bases lining up with TRBD1. CDR3 size: 17 residues. Germline lookup yields CDR1 SEHNR and CDR2 FQNEAQ (reference sequence). V lost 6 bases and J lost 0; bases outside the gene matches: 9. CDR3 nucleotides: TGTGCCAGCAGTAGCGGGACAGGGGGGAGCATGAACACTGAAGCTTTCTTT. Translated: CASSSGTGGSMNTEAFF.

This clonotype was recorded a few times. CDR3 coding DNA: TGTGCCAGCATTACCAGGGGAGGGGATGAGCAGTTCTTC. Its protein product is CASITRGGDEQFF. The chain employs TRBV6-2 or TRBV6-3 and TRBJ2-1, with D possibly being TRBD2 (7 bases). This CDR3 contains 13 residues. The V gene lost 7 bases and the J gene lost 8 bases, with 15 bases spanning the gap. CDR1 is MNHEY, CDR2 SVGEGT, per germline.

This rearrangement joins TRBV20-1 to TRBJ2-1; 9 bases map to TRBD2. The CDR3 totals 16 residues. The V gene's germline CDR1 is DFQATT and CDR2 SNEGSKA (reference sequence). With 3 bases clipped from V and 4 bases from J, the junction kept 10 bases outside the gene matches. This CDR3 is CSARIRAGGGYNEQFF. In nucleotides, the CDR3 is TGCAGTGCTAGGATCAGGGCGGGAGGGGGGTACAATGAGCAGTTCTTC.

This clonotype occurred a few times. The CDR3 reads CASSLIGAFEQFF. In nucleotides, the CDR3 is TGTGCCAGCAGCCTTATAGGAGCGTTTGAGCAGTTCTTC. The V and J genes are TRBV7-8 and TRBJ2-1; D unresolved. Trimming stripped 5 bases from V and 9 bases from J, with 14 bases between. Germline V gene data show CDR1 as SGHVS and CDR2 as FQNEAQ. CDR3 size: 13 residues.

Written as DNA, the CDR3 is TGCAGTGCCAGGGACGACCCGAACACTGAAGCTTTCTTT. Its protein product is CSARDDPNTEAFF. The chain recombines TRBV20-1 with TRBJ1-1; D might be TRBD1 (5 bases). V was cut by 6 bases and J by 1 base, with 12 bases left in between. The length of the CDR3 is 13 residues. Germline CDR1 is DFQATT and CDR2 is SNEGSKA (reference sequence).

The chain links TRBV7-9 to TRBJ1-2; D is perhaps TRBD1 (6 bases). This CDR3 comprises 15 residues. V lost 5 bases to trimming and J lost 3 bases, with 16 bases between them. Germline values: CDR1 SEHNR, CDR2 FQNEAQ (reference sequence). As DNA, the CDR3 is TGTGCCAGCAGCGGACAGCGAGGTCGGGACTATGGCTACACCTTC. Translating gives CASSGQRGRDYGYTF.

This clonotype was detected only a few times. The rearrangement joins TRBV7-9 to TRBJ2-5, with no clear D. Germline lookup yields CDR1 SEHNR and CDR2 FQNEAQ (reference sequence). Trimming cost V 4 bases and J 5 bases, with 14 bases left between them. This CDR3 region has 14 residues. CDR3: CASSSDLLRETQYF. CDR3 in DNA: TGTGCCAGCAGCTCGGACCTCCTGCGGGAGACCCAGTACTTC. The full variable domain, rest sourced from reference TRBV7-9 and TRBJ2-5, is DTGVSQNPRHKITKRGQNVTFRCDPISEHNRLYWYRQTLGQGPEFLTYFQNEAQLEKSRLLSDRFSAERPKGSFSTLEIQRTEQGDSAMYLCASSSDLLRETQYFGPGTRLLVL.

This clonotype was observed a few times. V usage is TRBV7-2 and J usage is TRBJ2-1; 9 bases are shared with TRBD1. V lost 4 bases and J lost 8; bases outside the gene matches: 3. The germline gives CDR1 SGHTA, CDR2 FQGNSA. The CDR3 contains 13 residues. The CDR3 here is CASSSGTGYEQFF. The CDR3 DNA reads TGTGCCAGCAGCTCCGGGACAGGGTATGAGCAGTTCTTC.

The rearrangement joins TRBV7-9 to TRBJ2-7; the match to TRBD1 covers 7 bases. Per germline, CDR1 SEHNR and CDR2 FQNEAQ (reference sequence). The CDR3 runs 14 residues. The J segment lost 6 bases and the V segment lost 5 bases, leaving 10 bases of the junction unmatched. CDR3 residues: CASSPTTGPGEQYF. CDR3 sequence (DNA): TGTGCCAGCAGCCCGACGACAGGGCCGGGCGAGCAGTACTTC.

This clonotype is judged medium-sized (0.01 to 0.1%). This sequence joins TRBV6-2 or TRBV6-3 and TRBJ2-2; D not resolved. This CDR3 spans 15 amino acids. Trimming pared 2 bases from V and 4 bases from J, leaving 11 bases between. Germline lookup yields CDR1 MNHEY and CDR2 SVGEGT. The CDR3 here is CASSYVRSSTGELFF. The CDR3 DNA is TGTGCCAGCAGTTACGTCCGTTCAAGCACCGGGGAGCTGTTTTTT.

This clonotype occurred many times. V is TRBV24-1 and J is TRBJ2-4; D remains unclear. The length of the CDR3 is 14 residues. Trimming left V 1 base short and J 7 bases short, with 10 bases between. Germline CDR1 and CDR2: KGHDR and SFDVKD. CDR3 DNA: TGTGCCACCAGTGATTTCGGGCAGCCCAACATTCAGTACTTC. It is translated as CATSDFGQPNIQYF.

This clonotype appeared a few times. DNA for the CDR3: TGTGCTAGTGGTCAATACGGGGACCGTCGCCACACCTTC. This translates into CASGQYGDRRHTF. The chain is built from TRBV12-5 and TRBJ1-2; D may be TRBD1 (5 bases). The CDR3 is 13 amino acids. Germline V gene sequence: CDR1 LGHNT, CDR2 FRNRAP. V lost 5 bases and J lost 12, with 19 bases in between.

This clonotype was seen a few times. The CDR3 DNA is TGTGCCAGTAGCCATAGAGGGGACAATGAGCAGTTCTTC. Translating gives CASSHRGDNEQFF. The chain is built from TRBV19 and TRBJ2-1; D may be TRBD1 or TRBD2 (5 bases each). The germline V gene has CDR1 LNHDA and CDR2 SQIVND (reference sequence). The CDR3 loop spans 13 amino acids. The germline V and J ends were trimmed by 6 bases and 5 bases, with 11 bases remaining between them.

This clonotype showed up many times. This chain connects TRBV7-2 to TRBJ1-1; a weak D match, TRBD1 (6 bases). The germline gives CDR1 SGHTA, CDR2 FQGNSA. The V end was cut by 6 bases, the J end by 1 base, with 15 bases between. This CDR3 comprises 15 residues. CDR3 loop: CASSGTQMRNTEAFF. DNA of the CDR3: TGTGCCAGCAGTGGGACACAAATGAGGAACACTGAAGCTTTCTTT. The full variable domain, its missing parts supplied by reference TRBV7-2 and TRBJ1-1, is GAGVSQSPSNKVTEKGKDVELRCDPISGHTALYWYRQSLGQGLEFLIYFQGNSAPDKSGLPSDRFSAERTGGSVSTLTIQRTQQEDSAVYLCASSGTQMRNTEAFFGQGTRLTVV.

This clonotype showed up just a few times. V gene TRBV7-8 combines with J gene TRBJ2-1; D uncertain. CDR3 length: 14 residues. V lost 0 bases and J 7 bases, leaving 10 bases between the germline ends. CDR1 is SGHVS and CDR2 is FQNEAQ in the germline V gene. The CDR3 region has the DNA TGTGCCAGCAGCTTAGCCGATTCCCCGAATGAGCAGTTCTTC. As protein: CASSLADSPNEQFF.

The rearrangement joins TRBV29-1 to TRBJ1-1, with D possibly matching TRBD1 (5 bases). The length of the CDR3 is 14 residues. Germline V gene data show CDR1 as SQVTM and CDR2 as ANQGSEA. The ends were cut back, 6 bases at V and 1 base at J, with 15 bases in the middle. The CDR3 sequence: CSVWGQLGNTEAFF. DNA of the CDR3: TGCAGCGTCTGGGGCCAATTAGGGAACACTGAAGCTTTCTTT.

The table lists this clonotype with a few counts. The chain recombines TRBV4-1 with TRBJ2-7; 7 positions agree with TRBD1. The germline CDR1 and CDR2 sequences are MGHRA and YSYEKL. The CDR3 consists of 16 residues. V dropped 1 base and J dropped 1; count of bases not matched to a gene: 7. The CDR3 protein is CASSQAPGQPSYEQYF. Here the CDR3 DNA reads TGCGCCAGCAGCCAAGCCCCGGGACAGCCTTCCTACGAGCAGTACTTC.